The 26 T cell receptor beta chains below come from one sample, sequenced in a study of response to subunit inactivated influenza vaccine. MiXCR, applied by TCRdb to the RT-PCR reads, yields one record per CDR3 protein. This table has more than 400,000 distinct CDR3 sequences, approximately 7.2% appearing once. This specimen consisted of PBMCs from blood, obtained around 25 months after vaccination. Every receptor here comes from a man in his fifties or sixties who received an inactivated influenza vaccine.

This chain connects TRBV30 to TRBJ2-7; D is unclear. Between the trimmed V and J ends, which lost 5 bases and 4 bases, there was a span of 12 bases. Germline CDR1 GTSNPN, CDR2 SVGIG (reference sequence). The CDR3 has 12 residues. CDR3 region: CAWSKVKYEQYF. In nucleotides, the CDR3 is TGTGCCTGGTCGAAGGTAAAGTACGAGCAGTACTTC.

This clonotype was counted only a few times. The chain uses TRBV24-1 and TRBJ2-3, with D possibly TRBD2 on 5 matching bases. The CDR3 loop spans 16 amino acids. Trimming shortened V by 5 bases and J by 4 bases, and 18 bases separated the two germline ends. Per the germline V gene, CDR1 is KGHDR and CDR2 is SFDVKD. The CDR3 here is CATSAEGVSNADTQYF. The CDR3, as DNA: TGTGCCACCAGTGCCGAGGGCGTATCCAACGCAGATACGCAGTATTTT.

The V call is TRBV4-3, the J call TRBJ2-1, with D maybe TRBD2 (6 bases). The CDR3 length is 16 residues. Germline V lookup: CDR1 LGHNA, CDR2 YSLEER. V dropped 0 bases and J dropped 2 bases, with 11 bases sitting between them. CDR3 sequence (DNA): TGCGCCAGCAGCCAAGATGACGGGAGAGCCTACAATGAGCAGTTCTTC. Translating it yields CASSQDDGRAYNEQFF.

This clonotype was found a few times. This sequence joins TRBV2 and TRBJ2-2, with TRBD2 identical over 7 bases. Germline V gene sequence: CDR1 SNHLY, CDR2 FYNNEI. J lost 0 bases, V lost 7 bases, and 11 bases had no gene match. The CDR3 loop spans 17 amino acids. CDR3 sequence: CASTSGELAANTGELFF. In DNA, the CDR3 is TGTGCCAGCACCTCCGGGGAGCTAGCGGCGAACACCGGGGAGCTGTTTTTT.

The CDR3 region has the DNA TGTGCCATTGGGGGGACAGGAAGCAATCAGCCCCAGCATTTT. This translates into CAIGGTGSNQPQHF. This rearrangement joins TRBV10-3 to TRBJ1-5, with 8 bases matching TRBD1. J gave up 1 base and V 9 bases, and 5 bases lay outside the gene matches. CDR3 length: 14 amino acids. Germline CDR1 and CDR2: ENHRY and SYGVKD.

This clonotype has just a few counts. This chain uses TRBV9 with TRBJ2-3; a possible D gene is TRBD1 (6 bases). The V and J ends lost 0 bases and 2 bases respectively, with 10 bases between them. The CDR3 is 15 residues long. From germline, CDR1 is SGDLS and CDR2 YYNGEE. The CDR3 DNA reads as TGTGCCAGCAGCGTAGGGGGGCACACCACAGATACGCAGTATTTT. Translation: CASSVGGHTTDTQYF.

V and J are TRBV20-1 and TRBJ2-7; D remains ambiguous. Trimming stripped 0 bases from V and 2 bases from J, with 8 bases between. Germline assignment: CDR1 DFQATT and CDR2 SNEGSKA (reference sequence). The CDR3 is 13 amino acids. In DNA, the CDR3 is TGCAGTGCTAGAGATGGGCTAGCCTACGAGCAGTACTTC. This sequence encodes CSARDGLAYEQYF.

This clonotype was counted a few times. This chain links TRBV9 with TRBJ2-5; 8 bases fit TRBD2. Per germline, CDR1 SGDLS and CDR2 YYNGEE. The J segment lost 5 bases and the V segment lost 5 bases, leaving 8 bases of the junction unmatched. The CDR3 sequence is 14 residues long. CDR3 sequence (DNA): TGTGCCAGCAGTATGCGGGGGGCTCCCGAGACCCAGTACTTC. Its translation is CASSMRGAPETQYF. The variable domain in full, completed from reference TRBV9 and TRBJ2-5, reads DSGVTQTPKHLITATGQRVTLRCSPRSGDLSVYWYQQSLDQGLQFLIQYYNGEERAKGNILERFSAQQFPDLHSELNLSSLELGDSALYFCASSMRGAPETQYFGPGTRLLVL.

Only a few counts were recorded for this clonotype. This chain connects TRBV14 to TRBJ2-1; 10 bases align to TRBD2. The V and J ends lost 1 base and 4 bases, in that order; junction bases with no gene match: 10. Germline CDR1 SGHDN, CDR2 FVKESK. The CDR3 consists of 18 residues. The CDR3 coding sequence is TGTGCCAGCAGCCAAGGTAGCGGGAGGACCAAACCTTACAATGAGCAGTTCTTC. This sequence encodes CASSQGSGRTKPYNEQFF.

This clonotype was counted only a few times. The J gene is TRBJ2-2, the V gene TRBV7-9; D gene ambiguous. V was clipped by 2 bases and J by 1 base, with 14 bases between them. Germline V CDR1 and CDR2: SEHNR, FQNEAQ (reference sequence). The CDR3 sequence is 17 residues long. CDR3 sequence (DNA): TGTGCCAGCAGCTTATTGAGAGGAATGGTGAACACCGGGGAGCTGTTTTTT. This gives the protein CASSLLRGMVNTGELFF.

This sequence joins TRBV3-1 and TRBJ2-5; D is possibly TRBD1 (5 bases). V lost 3 bases, J lost 4 bases, and 9 bases lay in between. The CDR3 runs to 13 residues. Germline V gives CDR1 LGHDT, CDR2 YNNKEL (reference sequence). The chain's CDR3 is CASSQTVLETQYF. For the CDR3, the DNA is TGTGCCAGCAGCCAGACAGTATTAGAGACCCAGTACTTC.

This clonotype was counted many times. This chain connects TRBV6-2 or TRBV6-3 to TRBJ1-1; D call uncertain. Trimming stripped 3 bases from V and 1 base from J, with 9 bases between. The CDR3 runs to 14 residues. Germline V gene lookup returns CDR1 MNHEY and CDR2 SVGEGT. The CDR3 DNA reads as TGTGCCAGCAGTTATCCCGGATCGAACACTGAAGCTTTCTTT. It is translated as CASSYPGSNTEAFF.

V gene TRBV28 combines with J gene TRBJ2-4, with D perhaps matching TRBD1 or TRBD2 (5 bases each). The V end was cut by 6 bases, the J end by 6 bases, with 21 bases between. Germline-derived CDR1 and CDR2 are MDHEN and SYDVKM. This CDR3 contains 16 residues. This CDR3 reads CASSGPSRDGGNIQYF. The CDR3 DNA reads TGTGCCAGCAGCGGGCCCTCTCGGGACGGAGGAAACATTCAGTACTTC.

This rearrangement joins TRBV27 to TRBJ2-2; the D is unclear. The length of the CDR3 is 15 residues. The ends were cut back, 0 bases at V and 4 bases at J, with 9 bases in the middle. Germline loops: CDR1 MNHEY, CDR2 SMNVEV (reference sequence). The CDR3 DNA follows: TGTGCCAGCAGTTTATCGCCAGTGGGCACCGGGGAGCTGTTTTTT. This sequence encodes CASSLSPVGTGELFF.

This clonotype was counted only a few times. The genes are TRBV18 and TRBJ2-5; 8 positions match TRBD1. The ends lost 6 bases at V and 2 bases at J; junction bases unmatched: 11. This CDR3 contains 16 residues. Germline V gives CDR1 KGHSH, CDR2 LQKENI. The CDR3 here is CASSRDRGEGQETQYF. CDR3 DNA sequence: TGTGCCAGCTCGCGAGACAGGGGCGAGGGTCAAGAGACCCAGTACTTC.

This clonotype showed up just a few times. The V and J genes are TRBV20-1 and TRBJ2-7, with 7 positions matching TRBD2. V dropped 3 bases and J dropped 5; count of bases not matched to a gene: 7. CDR1 and CDR2 (germline): DFQATT, SNEGSKA (reference sequence). The CDR3 has 13 amino acids. CDR3 sequence reads: CSASREAPNEQYF. The CDR3 coding sequence is TGCAGTGCTAGCCGGGAGGCCCCCAACGAGCAGTACTTC.

This chain joins TRBV9 and TRBJ1-2; D is undetermined. CDR3 size: 12 residues. CDR1 is SGDLS and CDR2 is YYNGEE in the germline V gene. V was trimmed by 4 bases and J by 5 bases, leaving 9 bases between them. The CDR3 reads CASSPLVYGYTF. CDR3 DNA sequence: TGTGCCAGCAGCCCCCTAGTTTATGGCTACACCTTC.

This clonotype occurred many times. The gene calls are TRBV20-1 and TRBJ2-5; D is uncertain. The CDR3 is made up of 14 amino acids. The V end lost 0 bases, the J end lost 0 bases, and 8 bases lay between the germline ends. Germline lookup yields CDR1 DFQATT and CDR2 SNEGSKA (reference sequence). DNA for the CDR3: TGCAGTGCTAGAGATCTTGGGTACCAAGAGACCCAGTACTTC. This gives the protein CSARDLGYQETQYF.

The chain employs TRBV28 and TRBJ1-6; a weak D match, TRBD1 (5 bases). V was clipped by 3 bases and J by 5 bases, with 17 bases between them. Germline V gene lookup returns CDR1 MDHEN and CDR2 SYDVKM. CDR3 size: 17 residues. The CDR3 coding sequence is TGTGCCAGCAGTTTCGGATACCTAGGGGCGGATAATTCACCCCTCCACTTT. Its protein product is CASSFGYLGADNSPLHF.

The genes are TRBV7-2 and TRBJ1-2; 7 bases align to TRBD1. This CDR3 spans 14 amino acids. V gave up 5 bases and J gave up 7 bases; unmatched junction bases: 10. Germline loops: CDR1 SGHTA, CDR2 FQGNSA. The CDR3 spells CASSRPGQSFGYTF. For the CDR3, the DNA is TGTGCCAGCAGCCGACCGGGACAGAGCTTTGGCTACACCTTC.

This clonotype was detected many times. This chain joins TRBV5-1 and TRBJ2-7; 7 bases match TRBD1. The CDR3 totals 15 residues. J was trimmed by 7 bases and V by 4 bases; bases with no gene match: 14. Germline loops: CDR1 SGHRS, CDR2 YFSETQ. CDR3: CASSKLTGPQGEQYF. CDR3 nucleotides: TGCGCCAGCAGCAAATTGACAGGGCCGCAGGGTGAGCAGTACTTC. The full variable domain, its missing parts supplied by reference TRBV5-1 and TRBJ2-7, is KAGVTQTPRYLIKTRGQQVTLSCSPISGHRSVSWYQQTPGQGLQFLFEYFSETQRNKGNFPGRFSGRQFSNSRSEMNVSTLELGDSALYLCASSKLTGPQGEQYFGPGTRLTVT.

This clonotype was found many times. The rearrangement uses TRBV6-5 and TRBJ2-1; tentative D call: TRBD2 (6 bases). Germline CDR1 is MNHEY and CDR2 is SVGAGI. This CDR3 has 15 amino acids. Trimming stripped 0 bases from V and 5 bases from J, with 11 bases between. The CDR3 bases are TGTGCCAGCAGTTACTCGGACTATACTAACAATGAGCAGTTCTTC. Its translation: CASSYSDYTNNEQFF.

This clonotype has only a few counts. The chain carries TRBV2 and TRBJ2-3; D is perhaps TRBD2 (6 bases). The V end lost 7 bases, the J end lost 8 bases, and 22 bases lay between the germline ends. The germline gives CDR1 SNHLY, CDR2 FYNNEI. This CDR3 contains 15 residues. The CDR3 region is CASNSRKEGRGTQYF. The CDR3 bases are TGTGCCAGCAATAGTCGAAAGGAGGGCCGGGGTACGCAGTATTTT.

V gene TRBV6-1 combines with J gene TRBJ2-7; a weak D match, TRBD2 (6 bases). Trimming cost V 5 bases and J 4 bases, with 12 bases left between them. CDR3 length: 13 amino acids. Germline V gives CDR1 MNHNS, CDR2 SASEGT. The CDR3 DNA reads as TGTGCCAGCAGTCGGGACTGGAAGTACGAGCAGTACTTC. Encoded protein: CASSRDWKYEQYF.

The chain has TRBV4-2 and TRBJ2-5, with D perhaps TRBD2 (5 bases). Germline CDR1 reads LGHNA; CDR2 reads YNFKEQ. With 2 bases removed from V and 3 bases from J, the gap between germline ends came to 13 bases. This CDR3 spans 15 amino acids. CDR3 sequence: CASSQLDLSEETQYF. The DNA of the CDR3 is TGTGCCAGCAGCCAATTGGACTTATCGGAAGAGACCCAGTACTTC.

The rearrangement links TRBV27 to TRBJ2-7; 7 bases are a match to TRBD2. Germline CDR1 reads MNHEY; CDR2 reads SMNVEV (reference sequence). CDR3 length equals 16 residues. Trimming at V came to 5 bases and at J to 5 bases, leaving 15 bases not matched to a gene. The CDR3 spells CASSLQASGLPHEQYF. The DNA for the CDR3 is TGTGCCAGCAGTCTCCAGGCTAGCGGTTTGCCCCACGAGCAGTACTTC.